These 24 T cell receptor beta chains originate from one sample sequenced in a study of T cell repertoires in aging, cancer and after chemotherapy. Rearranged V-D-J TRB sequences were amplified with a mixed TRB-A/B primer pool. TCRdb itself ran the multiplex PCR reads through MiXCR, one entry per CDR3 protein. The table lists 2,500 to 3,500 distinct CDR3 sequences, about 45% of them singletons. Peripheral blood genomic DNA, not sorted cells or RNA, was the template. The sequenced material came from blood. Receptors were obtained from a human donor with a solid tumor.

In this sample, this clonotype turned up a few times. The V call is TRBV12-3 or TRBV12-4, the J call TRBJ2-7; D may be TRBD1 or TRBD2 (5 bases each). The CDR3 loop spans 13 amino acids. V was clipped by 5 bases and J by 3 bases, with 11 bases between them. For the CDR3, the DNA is TGTGCCAGCAGTAGGGACCGATACTACGAGCAGTACTTC. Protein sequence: CASSRDRYYEQYF.

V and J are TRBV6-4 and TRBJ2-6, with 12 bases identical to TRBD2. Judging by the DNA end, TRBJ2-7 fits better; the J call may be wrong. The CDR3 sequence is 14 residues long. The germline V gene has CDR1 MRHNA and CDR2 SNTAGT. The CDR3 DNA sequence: TGTGCCAGCAGTAGACTAGCGGGAGTGGGGGAGCAGTACTTC. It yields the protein CASSRLAGVGEQYF.

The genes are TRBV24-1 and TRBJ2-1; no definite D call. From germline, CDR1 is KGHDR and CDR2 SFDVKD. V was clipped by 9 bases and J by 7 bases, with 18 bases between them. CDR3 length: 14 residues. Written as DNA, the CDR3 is TGTGCCACCCAAGGATCCTTTACGTCGAATGAGCAGTTCTTC. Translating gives CATQGSFTSNEQFF.

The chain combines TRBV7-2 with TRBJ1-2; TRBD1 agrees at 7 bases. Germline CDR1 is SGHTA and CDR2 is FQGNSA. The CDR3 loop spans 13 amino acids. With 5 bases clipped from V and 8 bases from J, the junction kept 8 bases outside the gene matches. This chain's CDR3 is CASSPTGEYGYTF. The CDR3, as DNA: TGTGCCAGCAGCCCCACAGGGGAATACGGCTACACCTTC.

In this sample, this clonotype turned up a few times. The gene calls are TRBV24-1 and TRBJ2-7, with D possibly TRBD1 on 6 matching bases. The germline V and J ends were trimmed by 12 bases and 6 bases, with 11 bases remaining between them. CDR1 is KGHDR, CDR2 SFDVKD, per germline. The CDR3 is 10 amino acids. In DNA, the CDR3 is TGTGCCCCCACAGGGTCCGAGCAGTACTTC. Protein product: CAPTGSEQYF.

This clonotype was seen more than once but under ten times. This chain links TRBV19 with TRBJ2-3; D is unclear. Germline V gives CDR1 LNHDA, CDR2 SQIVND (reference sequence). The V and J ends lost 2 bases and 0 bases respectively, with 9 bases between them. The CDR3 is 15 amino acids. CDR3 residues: CASSIRGPSTDTQYF. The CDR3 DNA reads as TGTGCCAGTAGTATAAGAGGCCCTAGCACAGATACGCAGTATTTT. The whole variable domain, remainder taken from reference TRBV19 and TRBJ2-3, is DGGITQSPKYLFRKEGQNVTLSCEQNLNHDAMYWYRQDPGQGLRLIYYSQIVNDFQKGDIAEGYSVSREKKESFPLTVTSAQKNPTAFYLCASSIRGPSTDTQYFGPGTRLTVL.

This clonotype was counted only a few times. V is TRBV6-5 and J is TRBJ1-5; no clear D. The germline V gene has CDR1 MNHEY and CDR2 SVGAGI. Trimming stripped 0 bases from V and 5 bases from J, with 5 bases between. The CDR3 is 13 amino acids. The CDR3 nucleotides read TGTGCCAGCAGTTACTCGCGAGATCAGCCCCAGCATTTT. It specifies CASSYSRDQPQHF.

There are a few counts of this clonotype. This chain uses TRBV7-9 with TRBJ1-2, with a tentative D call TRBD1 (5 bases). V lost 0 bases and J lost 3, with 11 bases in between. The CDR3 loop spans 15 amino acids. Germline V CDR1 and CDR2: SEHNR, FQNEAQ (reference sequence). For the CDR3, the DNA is TGTGCCAGCAGCTTAGCGCATCAGGGCTACTATGGCTACACCTTC. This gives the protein CASSLAHQGYYGYTF.

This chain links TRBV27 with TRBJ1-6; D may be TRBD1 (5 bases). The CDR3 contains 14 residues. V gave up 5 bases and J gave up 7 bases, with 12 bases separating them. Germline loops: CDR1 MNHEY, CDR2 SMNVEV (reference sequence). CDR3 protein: CASSRGVGNSPLHF. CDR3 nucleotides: TGTGCCAGCAGTCGAGGGGTTGGGAATTCACCCCTCCACTTT.

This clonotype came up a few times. CDR3 region: CASNSGIYNSPLHF. The DNA of the CDR3 is TGTGCCAGCAATAGCGGGATCTATAATTCACCCCTCCACTTT. The chain is built from TRBV7-2 and TRBJ1-6, with D uncertain. Germline CDR1 and CDR2: SGHTA and FQGNSA. V lost 7 bases and J lost 3, with 10 bases in between. The CDR3 consists of 14 residues.

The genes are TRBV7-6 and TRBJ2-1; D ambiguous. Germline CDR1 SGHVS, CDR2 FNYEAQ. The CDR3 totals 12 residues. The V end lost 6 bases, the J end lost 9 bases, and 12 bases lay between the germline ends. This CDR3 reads CASSSDSGEQFF. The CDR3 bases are TGTGCCAGCAGTTCCGACTCCGGTGAGCAGTTCTTC.

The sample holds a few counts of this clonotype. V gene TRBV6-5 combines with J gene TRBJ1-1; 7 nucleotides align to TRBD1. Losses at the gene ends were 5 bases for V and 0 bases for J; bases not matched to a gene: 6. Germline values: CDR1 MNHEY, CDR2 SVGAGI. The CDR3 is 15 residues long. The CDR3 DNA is TGTGCCAGCAGTGACCGACAGGGTCTGAACACTGAAGCTTTCTTT. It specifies CASSDRQGLNTEAFF.

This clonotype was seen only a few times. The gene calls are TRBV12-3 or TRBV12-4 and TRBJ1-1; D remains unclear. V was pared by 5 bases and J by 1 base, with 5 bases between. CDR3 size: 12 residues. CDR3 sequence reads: CASSLGNTEAFF. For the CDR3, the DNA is TGTGCCAGCAGTCTCGGGAACACTGAAGCTTTCTTT.

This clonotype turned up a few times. The chain's CDR3 is CASSLGQVNTEAFF. CDR3 DNA sequence: TGTGCCAGCAGCTTAGGACAGGTAAACACTGAAGCTTTCTTT. The chain carries TRBV7-2 and TRBJ1-1, with D possibly TRBD1 on 6 matching bases. CDR1 and CDR2 (germline): SGHTA, FQGNSA. CDR3 length: 14 residues. Trimming took 1 base from V and 2 from J, leaving 8 bases between them.

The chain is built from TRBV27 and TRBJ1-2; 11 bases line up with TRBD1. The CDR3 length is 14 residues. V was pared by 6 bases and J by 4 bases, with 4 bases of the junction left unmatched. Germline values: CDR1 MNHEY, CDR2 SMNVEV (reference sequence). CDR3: CASRRTGGPYGYTF. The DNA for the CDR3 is TGTGCCAGCAGGCGGACAGGGGGCCCCTATGGCTACACCTTC.

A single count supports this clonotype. In nucleotides, the CDR3 is TGCAGTGCTAGAGATTCTAGCGGGGGCCCTAATACGCAGTATTTT. Translated, it gives CSARDSSGGPNTQYF. The chain recombines TRBV20-1 with TRBJ2-3; TRBD2 matches 10 bases. Germline loops: CDR1 DFQATT, CDR2 SNEGSKA (reference sequence). The CDR3 totals 15 residues. V dropped 0 bases and J dropped 7; count of bases not matched to a gene: 7.

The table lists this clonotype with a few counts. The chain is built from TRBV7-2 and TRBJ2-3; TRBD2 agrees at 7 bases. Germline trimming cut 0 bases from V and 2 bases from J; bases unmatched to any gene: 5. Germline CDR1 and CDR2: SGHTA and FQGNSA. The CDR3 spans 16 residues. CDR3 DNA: TGTGCCAGCAGCTTAGCCTCGACTAGCAACACAGATACGCAGTATTTT. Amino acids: CASSLASTSNTDTQYF.

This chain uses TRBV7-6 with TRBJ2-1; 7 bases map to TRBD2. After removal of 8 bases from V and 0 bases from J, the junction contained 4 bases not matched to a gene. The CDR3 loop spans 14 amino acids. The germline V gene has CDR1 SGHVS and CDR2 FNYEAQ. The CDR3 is CASGSGNSYNEQFF. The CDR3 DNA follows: TGTGCCAGCGGCAGCGGGAACTCCTACAATGAGCAGTTCTTC. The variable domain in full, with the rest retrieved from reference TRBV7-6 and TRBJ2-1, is GAGVSQSPRYKVTKRGQDVALRCDPISGHVSLYWYRQALGQGPEFLTYFNYEAQQDKSGLPNDRFSAERPEGSISTLTIQRTEQRDSAMYRCASGSGNSYNEQFFGPGTRLTVL.

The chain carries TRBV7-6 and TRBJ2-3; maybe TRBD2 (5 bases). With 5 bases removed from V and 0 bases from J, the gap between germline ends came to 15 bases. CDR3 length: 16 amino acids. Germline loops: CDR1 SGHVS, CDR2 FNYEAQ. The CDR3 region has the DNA TGTGCCAGCAGCCCCCTCCGGCCGGGAAGCACAGATACGCAGTATTTT. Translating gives CASSPLRPGSTDTQYF.

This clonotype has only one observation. The CDR3 sequence: CASSLSPDGRSIYF. Here the CDR3 DNA reads TGTGCCAGCAGCCTTTCCCCGGACGGCCGCTCCATATATTTT. The chain has TRBV9 and TRBJ1-3; D is uncertain. In germline, CDR1 is SGDLS, CDR2 YYNGEE. V gave up 4 bases and J gave up 11 bases, with 19 bases separating them. The CDR3 is made up of 14 amino acids.

The CDR3 sequence is CASSLWEVRGEQFF. Here the CDR3 DNA reads TGTGCCAGCAGTTTATGGGAGGTCAGGGGTGAGCAGTTCTTC. This chain joins TRBV27 and TRBJ2-1; D assignment may be TRBD1 or TRBD2 (6 bases each). Per the germline V gene, CDR1 is MNHEY and CDR2 is SMNVEV (reference sequence). V lost 1 base, J lost 9 bases, and 13 bases lay in between. This CDR3 comprises 14 residues.

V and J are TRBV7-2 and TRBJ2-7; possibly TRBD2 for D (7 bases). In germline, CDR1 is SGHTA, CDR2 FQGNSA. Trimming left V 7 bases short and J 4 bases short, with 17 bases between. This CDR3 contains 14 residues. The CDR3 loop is CASTPRRGAYEQYF. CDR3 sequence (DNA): TGTGCCAGCACCCCCCGCCGGGGGGCATACGAGCAGTACTTC.

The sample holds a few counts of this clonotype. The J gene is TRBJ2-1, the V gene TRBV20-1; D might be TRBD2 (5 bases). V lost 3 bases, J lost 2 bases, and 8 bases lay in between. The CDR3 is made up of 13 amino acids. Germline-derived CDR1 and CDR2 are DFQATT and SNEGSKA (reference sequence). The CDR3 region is CSASTRTYNEQFF. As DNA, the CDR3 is TGCAGTGCTAGCACTAGAACCTACAATGAGCAGTTCTTC.

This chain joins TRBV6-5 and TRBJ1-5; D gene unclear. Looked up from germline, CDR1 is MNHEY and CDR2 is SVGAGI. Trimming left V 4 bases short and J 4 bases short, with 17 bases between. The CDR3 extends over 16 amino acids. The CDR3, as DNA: TGTGCCAGCAGTTCGAACGGTAGCCCAGGTAATCAGCCCCAGCATTTT. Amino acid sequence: CASSSNGSPGNQPQHF.